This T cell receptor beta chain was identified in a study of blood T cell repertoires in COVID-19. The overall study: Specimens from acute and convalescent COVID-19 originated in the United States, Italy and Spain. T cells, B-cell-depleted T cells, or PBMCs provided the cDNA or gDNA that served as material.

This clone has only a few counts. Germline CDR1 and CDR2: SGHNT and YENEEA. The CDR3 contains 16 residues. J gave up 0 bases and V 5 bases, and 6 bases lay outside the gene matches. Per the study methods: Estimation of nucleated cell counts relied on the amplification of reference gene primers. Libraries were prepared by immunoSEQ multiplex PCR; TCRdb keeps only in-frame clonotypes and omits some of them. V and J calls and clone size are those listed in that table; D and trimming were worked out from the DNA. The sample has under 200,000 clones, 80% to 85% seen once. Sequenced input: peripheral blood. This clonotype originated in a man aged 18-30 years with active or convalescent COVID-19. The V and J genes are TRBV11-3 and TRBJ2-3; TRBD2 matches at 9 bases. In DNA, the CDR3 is TGTGCCAGCAGCACCGGACTAGCGAAGAGCACAGATACGCAGTATTTT. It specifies CASSTGLAKSTDTQYF.